Listed below are T cell receptor beta chains from one sample, sequenced in a study of blood T cell repertoires in COVID-19. Produced via immunoSEQ multiplex PCR; TCRdb's table is partial and in-frame only. The table has approximately 60,000 clones, about 80% seen once; the top ten hold approximately 3.6%. Sequencing was done on a sample of peripheral blood. These receptors all come from a woman over 75 with acute or convalescent COVID-19. CDR3s include the opening cysteine and the closing phenylalanine or tryptophan. D genes are given only for firm matches. Size is omitted from some rows. Given values are once, few, many or a class for expanded clones.

cdr3_aa: CASMAGPYNSPLHF; cdr3_nt: TGTGCCAGCATGGCGGGCCCCTATAATTCACCCCTCCACTTT; d_call: -; j_call: TRBJ1-6; clone_size: few; cdr3_length: 14; v_call: TRBV6-5
cdr3_aa: CASNVAANTGELFF; cdr3_nt: TGTGCCAGTAATGTAGCGGCCAACACCGGGGAGCTGTTTTTT; d_call: -; j_call: TRBJ2-2; clone_size: -; cdr3_length: 14; v_call: TRBV19
cdr3_aa: CASSPRLAGSTDTQYF; cdr3_nt: TGTGCCAGCTCACCCCGACTAGCGGGGAGCACAGATACGCAGTATTTT; d_call: TRBD2; j_call: TRBJ2-3; clone_size: -; cdr3_length: 16; v_call: TRBV18
cdr3_aa: CASSIQAGGYNEQFF; cdr3_nt: TGTGCCAGTAGTATCCAAGCGGGGGGTTACAATGAGCAGTTCTTC; d_call: TRBD2; j_call: TRBJ2-1; clone_size: once; cdr3_length: 15; v_call: TRBV19
cdr3_aa: CATSERTGADTQYF; cdr3_nt: TGTGCCACCAGTGAAAGGACAGGGGCAGATACGCAGTATTTT; d_call: TRBD1; j_call: TRBJ2-3; clone_size: -; cdr3_length: 14; v_call: TRBV24-1
cdr3_aa: CASSLVLEGERDEQYF; cdr3_nt: TGTGCCAGCAGCTTGGTGCTTGAGGGGGAACGGGACGAGCAGTACTTC; d_call: -; j_call: TRBJ2-7; clone_size: -; cdr3_length: 16; v_call: TRBV5-6
cdr3_aa: CASSSPLAGASYEQYF; cdr3_nt: TGTGCCAGCAGCTCCCCTCTAGCGGGAGCTTCCTACGAGCAGTACTTC; d_call: TRBD2; j_call: TRBJ2-7; clone_size: -; cdr3_length: 16; v_call: TRBV11-2
cdr3_aa: CASSEASGLDADTQYF; cdr3_nt: TGTGCCAGCAGTGAAGCGTCTGGACTCGACGCAGATACGCAGTATTTT; d_call: -; j_call: TRBJ2-3; clone_size: -; cdr3_length: 16; v_call: TRBV6-1
cdr3_aa: CASRRTGVGEKLFF; cdr3_nt: TGTGCCAGCAGGCGGACAGGGGTAGGGGAAAAACTGTTTTTT; d_call: TRBD1; j_call: TRBJ1-4; clone_size: -; cdr3_length: 14; v_call: TRBV27
cdr3_aa: CASVASGRAYNEQFF; cdr3_nt: TGTGCCAGCGTAGCAAGCGGGAGAGCCTACAATGAGCAGTTCTTC; d_call: TRBD2; j_call: TRBJ2-1; clone_size: -; cdr3_length: 15; v_call: TRBV6-5
cdr3_aa: CASSSLRDSEKLFF; cdr3_nt: TGTGCCAGCAGTTCCCTCAGGGATAGTGAAAAACTGTTTTTT; d_call: -; j_call: TRBJ1-4; clone_size: once; cdr3_length: 14; v_call: TRBV27
cdr3_aa: CASSLTGVDQPQHF; cdr3_nt: TGTGCCAGTAGTTTGACGGGAGTGGATCAGCCCCAGCATTTT; d_call: -; j_call: TRBJ1-5; clone_size: few; cdr3_length: 14; v_call: TRBV19
cdr3_aa: CASSRDRGSEQYF; cdr3_nt: TGTGCCAGCAGCCGAGACAGGGGGAGCGAGCAGTACTTC; d_call: TRBD1; j_call: TRBJ2-7; clone_size: -; cdr3_length: 13; v_call: TRBV5-6
cdr3_aa: CASSVDGGRYQGEQYF; cdr3_nt: TGTGCCAGCAGCGTAGATGGCGGGAGATATCAGGGCGAGCAGTACTTC; d_call: TRBD2; j_call: TRBJ2-7; clone_size: -; cdr3_length: 16; v_call: TRBV9
cdr3_aa: CASSFSTNTGELFF; cdr3_nt: TGTGCCAGCAGCTTTAGTACGAACACCGGGGAGCTGTTTTTT; d_call: -; j_call: TRBJ2-2; clone_size: -; cdr3_length: 14; v_call: TRBV7-3
cdr3_aa: CASSLVLTGGVSFF; cdr3_nt: TGCGCCAGCAGCTTGGTCTTGACAGGGGGCGTTTCTTTCTTT; d_call: TRBD1; j_call: TRBJ1-1; clone_size: -; cdr3_length: 14; v_call: TRBV5-1
cdr3_aa: CASSEDFPGGETQYF; cdr3_nt: TGTGCCAGCAGCGAAGACTTCCCGGGGGGGGAGACCCAGTACTTC; d_call: TRBD2; j_call: TRBJ2-5; clone_size: -; cdr3_length: 15; v_call: TRBV7-9
cdr3_aa: CASNTGNTEAFF; cdr3_nt: TGTGCCAGCAATACAGGGAACACTGAAGCTTTCTTT; d_call: -; j_call: TRBJ1-1; clone_size: -; cdr3_length: 12; v_call: TRBV2
cdr3_aa: CAWSVSFNEQFF; cdr3_nt: TGTGCCTGGAGTGTAAGCTTTAATGAGCAGTTCTTC; d_call: -; j_call: TRBJ2-1; clone_size: once; cdr3_length: 12; v_call: TRBV30